Each of the 2 T cell receptor beta chains below was sequenced from the same sample in a study of patients and donors after allogeneic stem cell transplantation. Each CDR3 protein is one row after TCRdb ran MiXCR on the RT-PCR reads. The sample has approximately 160,000 distinct CDR3 sequences; roughly 22% are singletons. The specimen was blood, either unsorted or a sorted T cell fraction (not recorded which). The receptors here all came from a human donor who was either an allogeneic HSCT recipient or a stem cell or donor lymphocyte infusion donor (not recorded which). It is not recorded whose cells these are; they may come from a transplant donor.

This clonotype was detected many times. J is TRBJ1-1 and V is TRBV5-1; D is unresolved. V lost 0 bases, J lost 0 bases, and 9 bases lay in between. The germline CDR1 and CDR2 sequences are SGHRS and YFSETQ. The CDR3 is 15 amino acids. The CDR3 nucleotides are TGCGCCAGCAGCTTGGTCGGCGGGATGAACACTGAAGCTTTCTTT. Translation gives CASSLVGGMNTEAFF.

The chain carries TRBV5-1 and TRBJ2-3; maybe TRBD1 (6 bases). CDR3 length: 14 amino acids. V dropped 4 bases and J dropped 0 bases, with 9 bases sitting between them. Germline assignment: CDR1 SGHRS and CDR2 YFSETQ. CDR3 protein: CASSPGQSTDTQYF. The DNA for the CDR3 is TGCGCCAGCAGCCCCGGACAGAGCACAGATACGCAGTATTTT.